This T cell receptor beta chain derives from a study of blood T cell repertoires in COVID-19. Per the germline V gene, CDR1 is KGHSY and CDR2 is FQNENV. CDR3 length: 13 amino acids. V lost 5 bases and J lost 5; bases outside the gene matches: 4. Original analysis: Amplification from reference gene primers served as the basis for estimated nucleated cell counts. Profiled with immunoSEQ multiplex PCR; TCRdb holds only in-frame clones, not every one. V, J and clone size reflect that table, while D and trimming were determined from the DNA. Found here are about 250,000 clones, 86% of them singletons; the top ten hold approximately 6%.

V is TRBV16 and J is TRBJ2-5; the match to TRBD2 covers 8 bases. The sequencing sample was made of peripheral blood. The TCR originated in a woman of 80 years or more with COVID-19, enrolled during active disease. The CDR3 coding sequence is TGTGCCAGCAGCTATAGCGGGGACGAGACCCAGTACTTC. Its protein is CASSYSGDETQYF.